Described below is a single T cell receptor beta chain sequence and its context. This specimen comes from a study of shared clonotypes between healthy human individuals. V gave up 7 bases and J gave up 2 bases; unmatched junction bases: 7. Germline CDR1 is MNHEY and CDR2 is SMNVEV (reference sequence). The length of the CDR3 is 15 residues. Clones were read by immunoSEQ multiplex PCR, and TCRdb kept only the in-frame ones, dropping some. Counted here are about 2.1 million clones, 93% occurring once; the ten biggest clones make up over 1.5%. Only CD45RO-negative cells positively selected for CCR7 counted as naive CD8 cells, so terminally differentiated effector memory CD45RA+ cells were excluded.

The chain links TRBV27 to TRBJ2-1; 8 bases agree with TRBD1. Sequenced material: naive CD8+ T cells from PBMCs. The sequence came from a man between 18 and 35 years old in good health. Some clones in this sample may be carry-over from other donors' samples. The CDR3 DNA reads TGTGCCAGCACCTCTCGGACAGGGACCTACAATGAGCAGTTCTTC. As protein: CASTSRTGTYNEQFF.